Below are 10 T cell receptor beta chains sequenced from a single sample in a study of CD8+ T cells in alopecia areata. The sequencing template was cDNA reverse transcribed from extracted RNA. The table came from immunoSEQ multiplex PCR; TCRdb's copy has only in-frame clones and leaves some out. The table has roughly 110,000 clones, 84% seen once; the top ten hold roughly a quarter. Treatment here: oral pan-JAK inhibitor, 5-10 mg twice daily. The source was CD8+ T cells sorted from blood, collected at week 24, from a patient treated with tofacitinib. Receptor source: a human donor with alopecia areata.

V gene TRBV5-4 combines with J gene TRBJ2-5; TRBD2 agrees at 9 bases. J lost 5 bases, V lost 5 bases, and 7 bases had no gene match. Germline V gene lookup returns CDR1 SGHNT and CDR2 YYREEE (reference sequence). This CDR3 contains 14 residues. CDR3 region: CASSVAGVPETQYF. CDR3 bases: TGTGCCAGCAGTGTAGCGGGGGTCCCGGAGACCCAGTACTTC.

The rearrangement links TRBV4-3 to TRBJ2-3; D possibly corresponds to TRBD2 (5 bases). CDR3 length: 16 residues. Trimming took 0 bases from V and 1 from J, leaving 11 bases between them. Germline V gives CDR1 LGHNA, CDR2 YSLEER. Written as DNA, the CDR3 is TGCGCCAGCAGCCAAGATTGGGGTAGCGGCACAGATACGCAGTATTTT. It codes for CASSQDWGSGTDTQYF.

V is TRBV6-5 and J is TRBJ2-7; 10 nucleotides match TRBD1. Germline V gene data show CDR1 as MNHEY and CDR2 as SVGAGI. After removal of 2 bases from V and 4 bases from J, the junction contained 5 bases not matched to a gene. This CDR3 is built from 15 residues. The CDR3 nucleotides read TGTGCCAGCAGTTACGGGACAGGGGCTTTTTACGAGCAGTACTTC. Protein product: CASSYGTGAFYEQYF.

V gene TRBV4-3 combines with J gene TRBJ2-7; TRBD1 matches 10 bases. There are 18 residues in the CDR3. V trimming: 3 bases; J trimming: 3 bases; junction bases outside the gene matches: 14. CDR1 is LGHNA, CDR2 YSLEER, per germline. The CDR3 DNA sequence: TGCGCCAGCAGCCACCACATTACCGGGACAGGGGTATTCTACGAGCAGTACTTC. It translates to CASSHHITGTGVFYEQYF.

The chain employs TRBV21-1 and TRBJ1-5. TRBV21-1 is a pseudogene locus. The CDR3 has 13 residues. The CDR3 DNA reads TGTGCCAGCAGCAAAGCGCTCCCACCGCCCCAGCATTTT. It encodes CASSKALPPPQHF.

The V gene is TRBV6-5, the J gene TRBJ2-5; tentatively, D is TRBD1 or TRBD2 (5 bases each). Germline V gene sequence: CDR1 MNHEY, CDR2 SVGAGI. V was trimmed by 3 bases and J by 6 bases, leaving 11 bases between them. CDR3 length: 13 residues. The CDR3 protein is CASSYGGGKTQYF. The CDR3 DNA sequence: TGTGCCAGCAGTTATGGGGGTGGAAAGACCCAGTACTTC.

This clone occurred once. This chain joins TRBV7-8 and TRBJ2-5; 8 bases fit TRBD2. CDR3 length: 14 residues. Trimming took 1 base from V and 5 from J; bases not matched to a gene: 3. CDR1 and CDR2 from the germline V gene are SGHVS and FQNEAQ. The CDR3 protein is CASSLGLARETQYF. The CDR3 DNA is TGTGCCAGCAGCTTAGGACTAGCGAGGGAGACCCAGTACTTC.

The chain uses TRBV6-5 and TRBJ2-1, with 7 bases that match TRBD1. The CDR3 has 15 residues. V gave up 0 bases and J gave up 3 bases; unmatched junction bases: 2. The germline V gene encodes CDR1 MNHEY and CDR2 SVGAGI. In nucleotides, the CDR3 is TGTGCCAGCAGTTACTCGAGGGACAGCTACAATGAGCAGTTCTTC. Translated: CASSYSRDSYNEQFF.

The chain's CDR3 is CASSAGRDEQFF. CDR3 in DNA: TGTGCCAGCAGCGCGGGCCGCGATGAGCAGTTCTTC. The genes are TRBV9 and TRBJ2-1; D remains unclear. CDR1 and CDR2 (germline): SGDLS, YYNGEE. There are 12 residues in the CDR3. Trimming pared 3 bases from V and 8 bases from J, leaving 9 bases between.

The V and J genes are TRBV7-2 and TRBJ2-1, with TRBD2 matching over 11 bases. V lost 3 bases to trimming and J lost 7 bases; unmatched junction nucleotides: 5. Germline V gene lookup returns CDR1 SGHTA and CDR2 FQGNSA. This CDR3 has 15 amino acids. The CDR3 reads CASSFGTSGGNEQFF. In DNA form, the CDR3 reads TGTGCCAGCAGCTTCGGTACTAGCGGGGGTAATGAGCAGTTCTTC.